The rows below give T cell receptor beta chains drawn from one sample of a study of T-cell memory formation after mild COVID-19. TCRdb processed the 5' RACE reads anew with MiXCR; each CDR3 protein has one entry. The sample has tens of thousands of distinct CDR3 sequences; around 20% are singletons. Source material: PBMCs or a T cell subset sorted from them (not recorded which). Source of these receptors: an adult who had mild COVID-19 (a few samples of this study predate the infection). Cell type and time point are not known. Both conserved end residues are part of each CDR3. The D gene is left open where the match is weak. Rows give clone size only sometimes, using once, few, many, or a class for an expanded clone.

abundance	d_gene	v_gene	j_gene	CDR3aa	CDR3nt
few	.	TRBV18	TRBJ2-1	CASSPQKGGNEQFF	TGTGCCAGCTCACCACAGAAGGGGGGGAATGAGCAGTTCTTC
many	.	TRBV5-1	TRBJ2-7	CASSLDTNEQYF	TGCGCCAGCAGCTTAGATACGAACGAGCAGTACTTC
many	.	TRBV4-3	TRBJ2-3	CASSQESGEIDTQYF	TGCGCCAGCAGCCAAGAATCGGGGGAGATAGATACGCAGTATTTT
.	.	TRBV9	TRBJ2-3	CASSVGELTLPADTQYF	TGTGCCAGCAGCGTAGGAGAGCTAACCCTCCCAGCAGATACGCAGTATTTT
many	.	TRBV19	TRBJ2-2	CASIAQNTGELFF	TGTGCCAGTATAGCCCAGAACACCGGGGAGCTGTTTTTT
many	.	TRBV27	TRBJ2-7	CASSFEGGYEQYF	TGTGCCAGCAGTTTCGAGGGGGGGTACGAGCAGTACTTC
.	.	TRBV7-9	TRBJ2-7	CASSPTGSSYEQYF	TGTGCCAGCAGCCCCACGGGGTCCTCCTACGAGCAGTACTTC
many	TRBD1	TRBV6-1	TRBJ1-5	CASSGQGKNQPQHF	TGTGCCAGCAGTGGACAGGGCAAGAATCAGCCCCAGCATTTT
few	TRBD1	TRBV12-3/TRBV12-4	TRBJ1-2	CASSELTPGQGDGYTF	TGTGCCAGCAGTGAACTAACACCGGGACAGGGAGATGGCTACACCTTC
many	TRBD1	TRBV28	TRBJ2-1	CATRTGGLEQFF	TGTGCCACTCGGACAGGGGGTCTTGAGCAGTTCTTC
many	TRBD1	TRBV12-3/TRBV12-4	TRBJ2-1	CASSGGQGAAGVARFF	TGTGCCAGCAGTGGTGGACAGGGGGCAGCGGGAGTCGCCCGGTTCTTC
.	.	TRBV5-4	TRBJ1-2	CASSQQGSNYGYTF	TGTGCCAGCAGCCAGCAGGGTAGCAACTATGGCTACACCTTC
many	TRBD2	TRBV5-1	TRBJ2-2	CASSTGLAGKQNTGELFF	TGCGCCAGCAGCACGGGACTAGCGGGGAAGCAGAACACCGGGGAGCTGTTTTTT
many	.	TRBV29-1	TRBJ2-5	CSVTSAQETQYF	TGCAGCGTGACCTCCGCACAAGAGACCCAGTACTTC
many	.	TRBV7-9	TRBJ1-2	CASSPSGGSDYGYTF	TGTGCCAGCAGCCCGAGCGGGGGAAGTGACTATGGCTACACCTTC
.	.	TRBV29-1	TRBJ1-2	CSVLQGNFNYGYTF	TGCAGCGTGTTACAGGGAAACTTTAACTATGGCTACACCTTC
many	.	TRBV18	TRBJ2-5	CASSPAAGQYQETQYF	TGTGCCAGCTCACCAGCGGCAGGGCAGTACCAAGAGACCCAGTACTTC
many	TRBD2	TRBV3-1	TRBJ2-5	CASTAGLVGETQYF	TGTGCCAGCACCGCGGGACTAGTGGGCGAGACCCAGTACTTC
medium-sized	TRBD1	TRBV5-1	TRBJ2-1	CASSLGVGQGLDEQFF	TGCGCCAGCAGCTTGGGAGTGGGACAGGGGTTGGATGAGCAGTTCTTC
.	.	TRBV6-1	TRBJ2-7	CAAAGGDTYEQYF	TGTGCCGCCGCCGGAGGGGACACCTACGAGCAGTACTTC